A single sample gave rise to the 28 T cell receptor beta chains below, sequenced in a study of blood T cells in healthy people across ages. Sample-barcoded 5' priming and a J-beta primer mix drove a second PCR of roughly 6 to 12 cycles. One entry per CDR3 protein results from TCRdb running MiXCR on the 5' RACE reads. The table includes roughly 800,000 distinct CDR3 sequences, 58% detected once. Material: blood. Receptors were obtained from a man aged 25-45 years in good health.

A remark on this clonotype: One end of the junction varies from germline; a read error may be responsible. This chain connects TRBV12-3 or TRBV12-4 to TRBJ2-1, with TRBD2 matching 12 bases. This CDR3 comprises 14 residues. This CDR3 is CASSLAGGPGEQFF. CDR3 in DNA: TGTGCCAGCAGTCTAGCGGGAGGGCCGGGTGAGCAGTTCTTC.

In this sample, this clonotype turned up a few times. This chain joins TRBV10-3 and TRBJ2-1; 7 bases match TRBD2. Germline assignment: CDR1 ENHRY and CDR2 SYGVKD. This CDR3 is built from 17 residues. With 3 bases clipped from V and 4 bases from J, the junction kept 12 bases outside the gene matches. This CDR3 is CAISDPSVGGGYNEQFF. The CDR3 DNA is TGTGCCATCAGTGATCCCTCAGTGGGCGGGGGTTACAATGAGCAGTTCTTC.

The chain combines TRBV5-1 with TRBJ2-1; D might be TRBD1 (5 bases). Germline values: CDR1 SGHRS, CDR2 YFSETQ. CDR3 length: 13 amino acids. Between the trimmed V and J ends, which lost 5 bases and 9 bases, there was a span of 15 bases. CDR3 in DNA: TGCGCCAGCAGGGCAGGGTTGTCCTTTGAGCAGTTCTTC. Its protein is CASRAGLSFEQFF.

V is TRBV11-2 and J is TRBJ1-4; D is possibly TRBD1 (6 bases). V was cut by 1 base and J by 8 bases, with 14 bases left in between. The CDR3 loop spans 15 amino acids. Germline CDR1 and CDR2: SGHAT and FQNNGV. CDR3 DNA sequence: TGTGCCAGCAGCTTAGGAGGAACAGGGAAAGAAAAACTGTTTTTT. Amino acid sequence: CASSLGGTGKEKLFF.

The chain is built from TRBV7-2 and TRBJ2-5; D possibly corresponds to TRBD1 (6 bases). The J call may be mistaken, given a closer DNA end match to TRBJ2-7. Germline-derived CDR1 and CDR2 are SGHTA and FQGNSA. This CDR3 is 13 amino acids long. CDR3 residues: CASSYAQGGEQYF. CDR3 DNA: TGTGCCAGCAGTTATGCCCAAGGGGGCGAGCAGTACTTC.

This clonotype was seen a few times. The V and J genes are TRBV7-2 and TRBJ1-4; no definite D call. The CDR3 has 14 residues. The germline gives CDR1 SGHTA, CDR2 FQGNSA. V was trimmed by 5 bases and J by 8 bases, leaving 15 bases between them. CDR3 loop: CASSPDGRWEKLFF. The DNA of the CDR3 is TGTGCCAGCAGCCCTGATGGGAGGTGGGAAAAACTGTTTTTT.

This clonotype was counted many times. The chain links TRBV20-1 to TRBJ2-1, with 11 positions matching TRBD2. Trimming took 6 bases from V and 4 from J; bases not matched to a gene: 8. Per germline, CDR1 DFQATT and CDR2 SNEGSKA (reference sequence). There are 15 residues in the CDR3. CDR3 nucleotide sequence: TGCAGTGCCGGCGACGGGACTAGCGGTTACAATGAGCAGTTCTTC. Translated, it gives CSAGDGTSGYNEQFF.

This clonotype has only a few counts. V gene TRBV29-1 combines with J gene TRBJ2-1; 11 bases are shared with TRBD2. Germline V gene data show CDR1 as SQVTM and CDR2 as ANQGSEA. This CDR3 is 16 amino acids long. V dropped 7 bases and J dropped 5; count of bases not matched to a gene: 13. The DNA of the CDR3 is TGCAGCGCCCGACTAGCGGGAAATGGTGGGGACAATGAGCAGTTCTTC. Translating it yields CSARLAGNGGDNEQFF.

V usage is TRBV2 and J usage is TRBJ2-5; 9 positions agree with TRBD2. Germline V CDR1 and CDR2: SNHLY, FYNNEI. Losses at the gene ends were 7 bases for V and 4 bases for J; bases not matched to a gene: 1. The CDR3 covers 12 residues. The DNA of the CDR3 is TGTGCCAGCAAACTAGCGGGAGAGACCCAGTACTTC. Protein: CASKLAGETQYF. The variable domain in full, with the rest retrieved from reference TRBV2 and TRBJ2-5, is EPEVTQTPSHQVTQMGQEVILRCVPISNHLYFYWYRQILGQKVEFLVSFYNNEISEKSEIFDDQFSVERPDGSNFTLKIRSTKLEDSAMYFCASKLAGETQYFGPGTRLLVL.

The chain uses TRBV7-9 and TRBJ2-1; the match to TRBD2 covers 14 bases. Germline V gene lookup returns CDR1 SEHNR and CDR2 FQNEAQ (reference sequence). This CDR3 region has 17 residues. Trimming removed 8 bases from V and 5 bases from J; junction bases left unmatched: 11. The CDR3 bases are TGTGCCAGCTCCCCGGGACTAGCGGGGGTATTCGACAATGAGCAGTTCTTC. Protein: CASSPGLAGVFDNEQFF. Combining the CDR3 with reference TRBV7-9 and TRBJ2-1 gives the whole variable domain DTGVSQNPRHKITKRGQNVTFRCDPISEHNRLYWYRQTLGQGPEFLTYFQNEAQLEKSRLLSDRFSAERPKGSFSTLEIQRTEQGDSAMYLCASSPGLAGVFDNEQFFGPGTRLTVL.

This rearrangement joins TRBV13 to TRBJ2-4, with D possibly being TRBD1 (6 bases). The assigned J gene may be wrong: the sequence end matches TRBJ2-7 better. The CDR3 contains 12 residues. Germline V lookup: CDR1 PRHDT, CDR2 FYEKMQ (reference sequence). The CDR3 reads CASSLHRDEQYF. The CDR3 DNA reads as TGTGCCAGCAGCTTACACAGGGACGAGCAGTACTTC.

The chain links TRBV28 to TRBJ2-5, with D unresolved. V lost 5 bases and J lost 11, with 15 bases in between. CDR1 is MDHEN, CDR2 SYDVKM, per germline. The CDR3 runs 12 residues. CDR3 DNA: TGTGCCAGCAGTACGTCTACCCCTGAGCAGTACTTC. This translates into CASSTSTPEQYF.

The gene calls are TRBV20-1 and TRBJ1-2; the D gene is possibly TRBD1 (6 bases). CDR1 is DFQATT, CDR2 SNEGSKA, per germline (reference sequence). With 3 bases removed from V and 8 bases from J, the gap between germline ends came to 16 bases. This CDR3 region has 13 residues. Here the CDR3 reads CSASAGQGFGYTF. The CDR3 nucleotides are TGCAGTGCTAGTGCGGGTCAGGGGTTCGGCTACACCTTC.

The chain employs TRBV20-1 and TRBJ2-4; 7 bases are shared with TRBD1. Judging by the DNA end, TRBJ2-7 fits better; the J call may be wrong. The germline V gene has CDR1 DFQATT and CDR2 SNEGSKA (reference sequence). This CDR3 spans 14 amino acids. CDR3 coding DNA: TGCAGTGCTAGAGATGGAGACAGGGCCTACGAGCAGTACTTC. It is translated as CSARDGDRAYEQYF.

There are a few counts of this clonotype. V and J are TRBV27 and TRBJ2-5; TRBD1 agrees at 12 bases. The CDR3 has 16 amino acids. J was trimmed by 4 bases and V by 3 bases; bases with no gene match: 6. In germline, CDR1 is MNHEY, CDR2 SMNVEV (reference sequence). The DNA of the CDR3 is TGTGCCAGCAGTTTTCTCGGGACAGGGGGCGCAGAGACCCAGTACTTC. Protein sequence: CASSFLGTGGAETQYF.

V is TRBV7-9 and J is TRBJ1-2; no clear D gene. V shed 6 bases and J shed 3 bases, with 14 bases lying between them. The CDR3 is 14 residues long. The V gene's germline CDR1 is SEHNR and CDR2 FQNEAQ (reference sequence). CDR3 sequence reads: CASRSRSEDYGYTF. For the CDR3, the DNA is TGTGCCAGCAGATCTAGGTCAGAAGACTATGGCTACACCTTC. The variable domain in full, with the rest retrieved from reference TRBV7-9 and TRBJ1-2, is DTGVSQNPRHKITKRGQNVTFRCDPISEHNRLYWYRQTLGQGPEFLTYFQNEAQLEKSRLLSDRFSAERPKGSFSTLEIQRTEQGDSAMYLCASRSRSEDYGYTFGSGTRLTVV.

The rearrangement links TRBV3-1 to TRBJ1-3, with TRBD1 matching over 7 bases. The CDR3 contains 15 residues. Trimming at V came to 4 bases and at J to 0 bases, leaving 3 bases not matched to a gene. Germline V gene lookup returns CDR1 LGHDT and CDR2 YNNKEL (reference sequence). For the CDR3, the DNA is TGTGCCAGCAGCCTCGGGACAGACTCTGGAAACACCATATATTTT. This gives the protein CASSLGTDSGNTIYF.

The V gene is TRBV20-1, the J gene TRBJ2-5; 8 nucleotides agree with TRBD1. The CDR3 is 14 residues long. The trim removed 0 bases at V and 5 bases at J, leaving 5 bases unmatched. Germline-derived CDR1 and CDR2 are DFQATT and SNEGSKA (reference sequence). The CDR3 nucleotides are TGCAGTGCTAGAGACGGACAGGGAATGGAGACCCAGTACTTC. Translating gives CSARDGQGMETQYF.

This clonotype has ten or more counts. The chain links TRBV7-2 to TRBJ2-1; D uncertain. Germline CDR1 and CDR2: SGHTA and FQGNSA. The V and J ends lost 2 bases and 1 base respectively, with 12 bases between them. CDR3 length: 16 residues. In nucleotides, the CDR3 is TGTGCCAGCAGCTTAAACGGCGGCTTTTCCTACAATGAGCAGTTCTTC. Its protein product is CASSLNGGFSYNEQFF.

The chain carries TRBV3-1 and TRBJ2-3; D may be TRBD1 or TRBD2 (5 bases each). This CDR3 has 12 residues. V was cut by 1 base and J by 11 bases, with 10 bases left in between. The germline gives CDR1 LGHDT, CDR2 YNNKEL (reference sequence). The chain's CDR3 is CASSQGQGVQYF. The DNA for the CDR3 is TGTGCCAGCAGCCAAGGGCAGGGAGTGCAGTATTTT.

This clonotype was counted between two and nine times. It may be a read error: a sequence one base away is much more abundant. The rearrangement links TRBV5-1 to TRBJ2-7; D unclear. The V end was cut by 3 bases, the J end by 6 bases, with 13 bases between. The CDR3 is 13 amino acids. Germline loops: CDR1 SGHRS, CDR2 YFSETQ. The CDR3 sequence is CASSWALNREQYF. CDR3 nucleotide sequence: TGCGCCAGCAGCTGGGCCCTAAATCGCGAGCAGTACTTC.

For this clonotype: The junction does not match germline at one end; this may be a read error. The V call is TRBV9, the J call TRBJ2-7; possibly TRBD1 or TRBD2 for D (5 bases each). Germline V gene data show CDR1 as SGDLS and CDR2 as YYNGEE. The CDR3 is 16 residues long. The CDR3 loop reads CASSNGGGRSSYEQYF. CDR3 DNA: TGTGCCAGCAGCAATGGGGGTGGCAGGAGCTCCTATGAGCAGTACTTC.

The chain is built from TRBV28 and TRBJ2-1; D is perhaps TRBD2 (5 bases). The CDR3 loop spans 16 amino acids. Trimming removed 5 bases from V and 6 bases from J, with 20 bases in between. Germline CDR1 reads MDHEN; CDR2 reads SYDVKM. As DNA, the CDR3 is TGTGCCAGCAGTCCGGCCGGGAATTGGAGAGTCAATGAGCAGTTCTTC. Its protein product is CASSPAGNWRVNEQFF. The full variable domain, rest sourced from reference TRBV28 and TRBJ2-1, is DVKVTQSSRYLVKRTGEKVFLECVQDMDHENMFWYRQDPGLGLRLIYFSYDVKMKEKGDIPEGYSVSREKKERFSLILESASTNQTSMYLCASSPAGNWRVNEQFFGPGTRLTVL.

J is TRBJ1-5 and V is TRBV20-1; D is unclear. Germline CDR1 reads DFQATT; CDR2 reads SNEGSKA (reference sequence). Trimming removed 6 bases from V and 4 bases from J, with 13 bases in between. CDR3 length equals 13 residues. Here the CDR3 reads CSAQTSGNQPQHF. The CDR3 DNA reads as TGCAGTGCCCAGACATCGGGGAATCAGCCCCAGCATTTT.

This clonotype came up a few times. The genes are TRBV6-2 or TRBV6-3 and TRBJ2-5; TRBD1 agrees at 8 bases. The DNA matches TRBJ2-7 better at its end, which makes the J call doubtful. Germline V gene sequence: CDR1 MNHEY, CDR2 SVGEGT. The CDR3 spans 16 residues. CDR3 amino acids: CASSTRKRTGYDEQYF. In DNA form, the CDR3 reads TGTGCCAGCAGTACACGCAAGAGGACAGGGTACGACGAGCAGTACTTC.

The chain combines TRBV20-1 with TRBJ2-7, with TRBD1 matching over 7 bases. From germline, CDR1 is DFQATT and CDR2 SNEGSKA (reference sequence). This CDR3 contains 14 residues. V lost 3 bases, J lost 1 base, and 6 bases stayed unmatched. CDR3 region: CSARGDSTSYEQYF. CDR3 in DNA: TGCAGTGCTAGGGGGGACAGTACTTCCTACGAGCAGTACTTC.

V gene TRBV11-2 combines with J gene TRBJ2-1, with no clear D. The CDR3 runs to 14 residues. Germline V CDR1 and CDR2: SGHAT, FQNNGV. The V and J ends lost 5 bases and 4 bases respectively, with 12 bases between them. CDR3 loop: CASSLSGIYNEQFF. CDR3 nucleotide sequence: TGTGCCAGCAGCCTGAGTGGGATATACAATGAGCAGTTCTTC.

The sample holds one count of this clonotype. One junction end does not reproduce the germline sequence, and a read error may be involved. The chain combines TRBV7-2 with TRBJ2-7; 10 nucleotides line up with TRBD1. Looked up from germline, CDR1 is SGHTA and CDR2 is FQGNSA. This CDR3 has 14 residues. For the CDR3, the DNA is TGTGCCGGCAGGAGGACAGGGGGCTCCTACGAGCAGTACTTC. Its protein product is CAGRRTGGSYEQYF.